This passage covers 31 T cell receptor beta chains from one sample sequenced in a study of CD8+ T cells in alopecia areata listed by TCRdb under 2018. The library was obtained by the immunoSEQ multiplex PCR assay. For TCR sequencing, RNA was extracted from every sample and reverse transcribed into cDNA to serve as template. The immuneACCESS repertoire file appears here via TCRdb, limited to in-frame rearrangements. These files lack a portion of the clones; in checked studies, under half of the deficit traces to unresolved V genes, and the cause of the others is not known. The sample table lists 65,000 to 70,000 clones, 55% to 75% of them with a count of one. Clones ranked in the top ten supply 17% of the sample. Sample time point, as interpreted from the label and publication: baseline before oral tofacitinib. The source was CD8+ T cells sorted from blood, collected at week 0. All receptors derive from a human donor with alopecia areata.

The chain joins TRBV5-6 to TRBJ2-2; no clear D. Deletions cut 0 bases from V and 4 bases from J, with 10 bases between. This CDR3 contains 15 residues. Germline V gene lookup returns CDR1 SGHDT and CDR2 YYEEEE. CDR3 DNA sequence: TGTGCCAGCAGCTTGGCCCACGGGTCCACCGGGGAGCTGTTTTTT. Amino acids: CASSLAHGSTGELFF.

V gene TRBV27 combines with J gene TRBJ1-5; D ambiguous. V lost 3 bases and J lost 0, with 18 bases in between. The germline gives CDR1 MNHEY, CDR2 SMNVEV (reference sequence). CDR3 length: 18 amino acids. As DNA, the CDR3 is TGTGCCAGCAGTTTTCCAGTCGAGCATGGGTTTAGCAATCAGCCCCAGCATTTT. Translating it yields CASSFPVEHGFSNQPQHF.

The chain has TRBV29-1 and TRBJ2-1; 9 nucleotides line up with TRBD2. This CDR3 has 15 residues. Trimming at V came to 7 bases and at J to 0 bases, leaving 7 bases not matched to a gene. Germline V lookup: CDR1 SQVTM, CDR2 ANQGSEA. The CDR3 sequence is CSGILSGSSYNEQFF. Written as DNA, the CDR3 is TGCAGCGGTATCCTTAGCGGGAGCTCCTACAATGAGCAGTTCTTC.

The V call is TRBV29-1, the J call TRBJ2-4; possible D gene TRBD1, 6 bases. This CDR3 comprises 14 residues. Trimming took 5 bases from V and 1 from J, leaving 12 bases between them. Germline CDR1 is SQVTM and CDR2 is ANQGSEA. CDR3 loop: CSVNRVGAKNIQYF. The CDR3 coding sequence is TGCAGCGTTAACAGGGTGGGCGCCAAAAACATTCAGTACTTC.

The chain employs TRBV7-9 and TRBJ2-7; D is perhaps TRBD1 (5 bases). The CDR3 is made up of 16 amino acids. Trimming pared 0 bases from V and 1 base from J, leaving 13 bases between. CDR1 is SEHNR and CDR2 is FQNEAQ in the germline V gene (reference sequence). The CDR3 loop reads CASSLAPIRQSYEQYF. In DNA form, the CDR3 reads TGTGCCAGCAGCTTAGCCCCGATTCGACAGTCCTACGAGCAGTACTTC.

The chain is built from TRBV30 and TRBJ2-4, with D possibly TRBD2 on 6 matching bases. The CDR3 is 12 residues long. V dropped 2 bases and J dropped 6 bases, with 8 bases sitting between them. CDR1 and CDR2 from the germline V gene are GTSNPN and SVGIG (reference sequence). CDR3 region: CAWSLEGNIQYF. The DNA for the CDR3 is TGTGCCTGGAGTTTGGAGGGAAACATTCAGTACTTC.

This chain links TRBV19 with TRBJ2-7; TRBD2 agrees at 8 bases. The length of the CDR3 is 14 residues. Germline V gene lookup returns CDR1 LNHDA and CDR2 SQIVND (reference sequence). The V segment lost 5 bases and the J segment 0 bases; nucleotides outside the gene matches: 3. The CDR3 nucleotides are TGTGCCAGTAGTGGTAGCGGGAACTCCTACGAGCAGTACTTC. Protein sequence: CASSGSGNSYEQYF.

This clone was recorded only once. CDR3 sequence: CASSQAGEYYEQYF. CDR3 coding DNA: TGCGCCAGCAGCCAAGCAGGGGAGTATTACGAGCAGTACTTC. The J gene is TRBJ2-7, the V gene TRBV4-1; the D gene is possibly TRBD1 (6 bases). This CDR3 is 14 amino acids long. V was cut by 1 base and J by 4 bases, with 11 bases left in between. CDR1 and CDR2 (germline): MGHRA, YSYEKL.

V is TRBV4-1 and J is TRBJ2-7; 9 bases match TRBD1. V was clipped by 2 bases and J by 5 bases; unmatched bases: 7. Germline CDR1 is MGHRA and CDR2 is YSYEKL. This CDR3 spans 15 amino acids. CDR3 sequence (DNA): TGCGCCAGCAGCCAACTGCCGGGACAGGGAAACGAGCAGTACTTC. The encoded protein is CASSQLPGQGNEQYF.

V is TRBV29-1 and J is TRBJ2-3, with 10 nucleotides matching TRBD1. Trimming removed 4 bases from V and 5 bases from J; junction bases left unmatched: 6. This CDR3 comprises 14 residues. CDR1 is SQVTM and CDR2 is ANQGSEA in the germline V gene. As DNA, the CDR3 is TGCAGCGTTGGTATTGGGACAGGGGTAGATACGCAGTATTTT. It specifies CSVGIGTGVDTQYF.

The chain joins TRBV4-3 to TRBJ2-7; 9 positions match TRBD1. Per germline, CDR1 LGHNA and CDR2 YSLEER. The CDR3 is 16 amino acids. The V gene end was trimmed by 1 base and the J gene end by 0 bases; junction bases not matched to a gene: 4. As DNA, the CDR3 is TGCGCCAGCAGCCAAGGGGGACAGGGCGGCTCCTACGAGCAGTACTTC. As protein: CASSQGGQGGSYEQYF.

This clone was recorded a few times. This rearrangement joins TRBV30 to TRBJ1-2; 7 bases are shared with TRBD1. The germline gives CDR1 GTSNPN, CDR2 SVGIG (reference sequence). V gave up 8 bases and J gave up 8 bases; unmatched junction bases: 8. The CDR3 length is 11 residues. This chain's CDR3 is CAGGGQDGYTF. As DNA, the CDR3 is TGTGCCGGGGGTGGACAGGACGGCTACACCTTC.

This clone showed up just once. This chain links TRBV19 with TRBJ1-1; tentative D call: TRBD1 (6 bases). The V end lost 5 bases, the J end lost 2 bases, and 12 bases lay between the germline ends. The CDR3 consists of 14 residues. Germline values: CDR1 LNHDA, CDR2 SQIVND (reference sequence). For the CDR3, the DNA is TGTGCCAGTAGTCTACGGACAGCCAACACTGAAGCTTTCTTT. It specifies CASSLRTANTEAFF.

This chain joins TRBV7-2 and TRBJ1-6, with 10 nucleotides matching TRBD1. This CDR3 is built from 17 residues. Losses at the gene ends were 1 base for V and 7 bases for J; bases not matched to a gene: 7. Germline loops: CDR1 SGHTA, CDR2 FQGNSA. In nucleotides, the CDR3 is TGTGCCAGCAGCTTAGGGCCGTCGACAGGGGGCAATTCACCCCTCCACTTT. Protein sequence: CASSLGPSTGGNSPLHF.

Points on this clone: Distinct nucleotide sequences in the sample also encode this CDR3. Here the CDR3 reads CSVAEGGRGYGYTF. CDR3 bases: TGCAGCGTTGCAGAGGGGGGGCGCGGCTATGGCTACACCTTC. The rearrangement joins TRBV29-1 to TRBJ1-2; a possible D gene is TRBD1 (6 bases). This CDR3 region has 14 residues. CDR1 and CDR2 from the germline V gene are SQVTM and ANQGSEA. Trimming removed 4 bases from V and 4 bases from J, with 16 bases in between.

The chain recombines TRBV30 with TRBJ2-7, with TRBD1 matching over 9 bases. Germline V lookup: CDR1 GTSNPN, CDR2 SVGIG (reference sequence). V dropped 3 bases and J dropped 2; count of bases not matched to a gene: 2. This CDR3 has 13 amino acids. The CDR3 sequence: CAWRDRGPYEQYF. The DNA of the CDR3 is TGTGCCTGGAGGGACAGGGGTCCCTACGAGCAGTACTTC.

The chain has TRBV7-9 and TRBJ1-2; 7 bases match TRBD1. The V segment lost 4 bases and the J segment 4 bases; nucleotides outside the gene matches: 15. CDR1 SEHNR and CDR2 FQNEAQ come from the germline V gene (reference sequence). This CDR3 is 17 amino acids long. The DNA for the CDR3 is TGTGCCAGCAGCTCCACGAAACAGGGGCCAAGCATCTATGGCTACACCTTC. Translation: CASSSTKQGPSIYGYTF.

The chain recombines TRBV6-1 with TRBJ1-2; TRBD1 might be the D (6 bases). There are 16 residues in the CDR3. Germline lookup yields CDR1 MNHNS and CDR2 SASEGT. Between the trimmed V and J ends, which lost 4 bases and 3 bases, there was a span of 18 bases. As DNA, the CDR3 is TGTGCCAGCAGTGCCTACAGGGAAGGCGGGTACTATGGCTACACCTTC. Translation: CASSAYREGGYYGYTF.

This clone has more than one count but fewer than ten. The V gene is TRBV7-9, the J gene TRBJ2-1, with 9 nucleotides matching TRBD1. Germline CDR1 and CDR2: SEHNR and FQNEAQ (reference sequence). Trimming cost V 5 bases and J 6 bases; bases outside gene matches: 5. The CDR3 runs 14 residues. The CDR3 region is CASSTWTGANEQFF. The CDR3 region has the DNA TGTGCCAGCAGCACCTGGACAGGGGCCAATGAGCAGTTCTTC.

The chain carries TRBV29-1 and TRBJ2-5; 8 bases are a match to TRBD2. CDR1 is SQVTM and CDR2 is ANQGSEA in the germline V gene. V was clipped by 0 bases and J by 0 bases; unmatched bases: 6. The CDR3 has 16 residues. The CDR3: CSVEDLSGGYQETQYF. The DNA for the CDR3 is TGCAGCGTTGAAGATCTGAGCGGGGGCTACCAAGAGACCCAGTACTTC.

The V call is TRBV5-6, the J call TRBJ2-3; 11 bases agree with TRBD2. Germline assignment: CDR1 SGHDT and CDR2 YYEEEE. Trimming took 4 bases from V and 2 from J; bases not matched to a gene: 6. The CDR3 consists of 16 residues. The CDR3 region has the DNA TGTGCCAGCAGCCCCCGACTAGCGGGATACACAGATACGCAGTATTTT. It is translated as CASSPRLAGYTDTQYF.

The V call is TRBV27, the J call TRBJ2-1; D is unclear. CDR3 length equals 13 residues. Germline CDR1 reads MNHEY; CDR2 reads SMNVEV (reference sequence). V lost 2 bases and J lost 6, with 8 bases in between. CDR3 in amino acids: CASSLGRINEQFF. CDR3 DNA sequence: TGTGCCAGCAGTTTAGGGCGCATCAATGAGCAGTTCTTC.

The V call is TRBV2, the J call TRBJ2-1; TRBD1 might be the D (6 bases). Germline V gene sequence: CDR1 SNHLY, CDR2 FYNNEI. V lost 8 bases, J lost 5 bases, and 16 bases lay in between. This CDR3 spans 14 amino acids. The CDR3 nucleotides are TGTGCCAGCCCTCCGCGACAGGAGGACAATGAGCAGTTCTTC. Residues: CASPPRQEDNEQFF.

Comment on this clone: A read error may produce the germline difference seen at one junction end. The chain carries TRBV5-4 and TRBJ2-5, with D perhaps matching TRBD1 or TRBD2 (5 bases each). Germline V CDR1 and CDR2: SGHNT, YYREEE (reference sequence). The CDR3 is made up of 14 amino acids. As DNA, the CDR3 is TGTGCCAGCAGGTTGGGACGGATACAAGAGACCCAGTACTTC. This sequence encodes CASRLGRIQETQYF.

The V gene is TRBV6-1, the J gene TRBJ2-2, with TRBD2 matching over 8 bases. This CDR3 is 16 amino acids long. V shed 1 base, J shed 4 bases, and the junction held 5 bases outside the gene matches. From germline, CDR1 is MNHNS and CDR2 SASEGT. CDR3 DNA sequence: TGTGCCAGCAGTGAAGGAGCGGGAGAGATCACCGGGGAGCTGTTTTTT. Translation: CASSEGAGEITGELFF.

This clone is deemed medium-sized. This chain links TRBV2 with TRBJ2-1; D gene unclear. V was trimmed by 6 bases and J by 6 bases, leaving 9 bases between them. Germline V gene data show CDR1 as SNHLY and CDR2 as FYNNEI. This CDR3 comprises 12 residues. The DNA of the CDR3 is TGTGCCAGCAGCTTCGGCCGCAATGAGCAGTTCTTC. Protein sequence: CASSFGRNEQFF.

The chain carries TRBV10-2 and TRBJ2-5; tentative D call: TRBD2 (7 bases). V was cut by 6 bases and J by 5 bases, with 16 bases left in between. There are 14 residues in the CDR3. The germline V gene has CDR1 WSHSY and CDR2 SAAADI. Here the CDR3 reads CASSPWGGAETQYF. CDR3 sequence (DNA): TGCGCCAGCAGCCCGTGGGGGGGGGCCGAGACCCAGTACTTC.

This clone was observed a handful of times. This rearrangement joins TRBV5-6 to TRBJ2-1, with D unclear. Germline loops: CDR1 SGHDT, CDR2 YYEEEE. The CDR3 consists of 13 residues. V gave up 0 bases and J gave up 3 bases, with 4 bases separating them. In nucleotides, the CDR3 is TGTGCCAGCAGCTTGGGCCACTACAATGAGCAGTTCTTC. Amino acids: CASSLGHYNEQFF.

This clone was detected only a few times. The chain's CDR3 is CATSRVLAGGLNEQFF. CDR3 bases: TGTGCCACCAGCAGAGTTCTAGCGGGGGGACTCAATGAGCAGTTCTTC. The genes are TRBV15 and TRBJ2-1; 11 nucleotides line up with TRBD2. CDR1 is LNHNV and CDR2 is YYDKDF in the germline V gene (reference sequence). The CDR3 is 16 amino acids. After removal of 1 base from V and 6 bases from J, the junction contained 5 bases not matched to a gene. Looking up the rest from reference TRBV15 and TRBJ2-1 gives the full variable domain: DAMVIQNPRYQVTQFGKPVTLSCSQTLNHNVMYWYQQKSSQAPKLLFHYYDKDFNNEADTPDNFQSRRPNTSFCFLDIRSPGLGDTAMYLCATSRVLAGGLNEQFFGPGTRLTVL.

V is TRBV5-1 and J is TRBJ2-7; unclear D gene. V lost 2 bases and J 7 bases, leaving 10 bases between the germline ends. The CDR3 extends over 12 amino acids. Germline assignment: CDR1 SGHRS and CDR2 YFSETQ. The CDR3 reads CASSFYRLEQYF. CDR3 sequence (DNA): TGCGCCAGCAGCTTTTACCGTTTGGAGCAGTACTTC.

The chain employs TRBV29-1 and TRBJ2-7; possibly TRBD2 for D (6 bases). CDR1 and CDR2 from the germline V gene are SQVTM and ANQGSEA. This CDR3 contains 13 residues. The V and J ends lost 4 bases and 6 bases respectively, with 16 bases between them. CDR3 amino acids: CSVVSGVGGEQYF. The CDR3 coding sequence is TGCAGCGTTGTAAGTGGTGTGGGAGGCGAGCAGTACTTC.